This note documents a single T cell receptor (beta chain) sequence. A read error may account for a junction end that differs from germline. The sample originates from a study of blood T cells in healthy people across ages. This CDR3 spans 17 amino acids. Germline V CDR1 and CDR2: SGHTA, FQGNSA. Combining a sample-barcoded 5' primer with a J-beta primer mix, a second PCR ran for 7 to 11 cycles. Each cDNA molecule was tagged by a template-switch adaptor with 12 random nucleotides. Each sample provided no less than 2.5 million CDR3-containing paired-end reads. In TCRdb, the 5' RACE reads were re-called with MiXCR into one record per CDR3 protein. The table shows 500,000 to 650,000 distinct CDR3 sequences, with about a quarter occurring only once. This sample also belongs to another study, concerning T cells of mothers and their children. Per that study: The sample comes from roughly 9 healthy Caucasian donors: mothers and children. For unrelated pairs as for related ones, thymic selection shapes TCR recombination output similarly.

Material: blood. This chain connects TRBV7-2 to TRBJ2-5, with D perhaps TRBD2 (6 bases). This receptor was taken from a boy under 10 years old in good health. CDR3 in DNA: TGCGCCAGCAGCTTGGATTCAGGCGGAGGGTACCAAGAGACCCAGTACTTC. Protein sequence: CASSLDSGGGYQETQYF.